This T cell receptor beta chain derives from a study of metastatic and nonmetastatic thyroid tumors. Turning to the study itself: Repertoire comparisons spanned blood and tumor or nodule tissue from malignant and benign thyroid patients.

Authors' methods: A papillary thyroid cancer distant-metastasis classifier was built from CDR3 differences across clinicopathological groups. TCRdb re-clonotyped the PCR reads via MiXCR. The V and J calls, along with clone size, are taken from TCRdb and not from the paper's own processing. The sample holds around 23,000 clones, 20% to 25% seen once. Every patient underwent thyroid surgery untreated. The V gene end was trimmed by 4 bases and the J gene end by 8 bases; junction bases not matched to a gene: 16. Germline V gene lookup returns CDR1 SEHNR and CDR2 FQNEAQ (reference sequence). This CDR3 has 17 residues. There are many counts of this clone.

The chain is built from TRBV7-9 and TRBJ2-1; 8 nucleotides agree with TRBD1. This TCR was sampled from a male donor with papillary thyroid cancer or a benign thyroid nodule (not recorded which). Some clones in this sample may be carry-over from other donors' samples. The specimen sequenced was blood. CDR3 in amino acids: CASSSHSRTGKGDEQFF. The CDR3 coding sequence is TGTGCCAGCAGCTCCCACTCCAGGACAGGGAAGGGCGATGAGCAGTTCTTC.